These 2 T cell receptor beta chains came from one sample sequenced in a study of T cell responses to AZD1222 COVID-19 vaccine. Sequencing used immunoSEQ multiplex PCR; TCRdb keeps in-frame clones, though not all of them. Seen here are more than 100,000 clones, approximately 90% observed once, and the top ten hold 3.5% to 4.5%. Sequenced here: peripheral blood, sampled on day 0 of AZD1222 vaccination. The receptor set was obtained from an adult in good health.

The chain recombines TRBV13 with TRBJ1-3; D is undetermined. Trimming left V 4 bases short and J 2 bases short, with 12 bases between. This CDR3 contains 15 residues. The germline V gene encodes CDR1 PRHDT and CDR2 FYEKMQ (reference sequence). CDR3: CASSSLQIAGNTIYF. CDR3 in DNA: TGTGCCAGCAGCTCCCTCCAGATCGCTGGAAACACCATATATTTT.

The rearrangement joins TRBV4-1 to TRBJ1-5; no definite D call. Trimming cost V 2 bases and J 5 bases, with 13 bases left between them. This CDR3 has 15 residues. Germline lookup yields CDR1 MGHRA and CDR2 YSYEKL. The CDR3 is CASSQPFLLDQPQHF. The DNA of the CDR3 is TGCGCCAGCAGCCAACCCTTTCTTTTGGATCAGCCCCAGCATTTT.